This TCR beta chain was found in a study of CD8+CD57+ T cells in acquired aplastic anemia (dated by TCRdb to about 2018). With regard to the full study: A mean of around 3.2 ug of DNA, ranging from roughly 0.18 to 30 ug, was extracted from sorted CD4+ and CD8+ cells. CD8+CD57+ expansion was defined as a frequency above the mean frequency observed in healthy subjects.

Study-level results and caveats: Between patients and healthy controls, no significant difference in CD8+ Simpson's diversity was found (P=0.060). Roughly 31 CD8+ CDR3 sequences were shared between patients and controls but appeared highly expressed in patients and within their immunodominant clones.

Reading the germline V gene (reference sequence) gives CDR1 DFQATT and CDR2 SNEGSKA. V loses 3 bases of germline sequence and J loses 4 bases, and the interval between the two ends is 9 bases. Measured from the cysteine to the phenylalanine, the CDR3 is 12 residues long. Solely the CDR3 DNA is kept, with 36 bases framed from the first base. About this clonotype itself: No cognate antigen has been identified for it. No qualities accompany the bases; no much larger clone lies one base away.

Patients chosen for sequencing had shown expansion of CD8+CD57+ cells by flow cytometry. Every patient had a diagnosis of severe acquired aplastic anemia based on International Study of Aplastic Anemia and Agranulocytosis and Camitta criteria. No patient had received any therapy when blood was sampled. The study deep-sequenced TCR repertoires of sorted CD4+ and CD8+ blood T cells from severe aplastic anemia patients and healthy subjects. Patients were enrolled under clinicaltrials.gov protocols 00001620, 01623167, 00001397, 00071045, 00081523 and 00961064 in the USA. Ficoll-Paque density gradient centrifugation was used to isolate peripheral blood mononuclear cells. CD4+ and CD8+ T cells were sorted by FACS or magnetic beads before DNA extraction. Profiling of TCR beta VDJ combinations and CDR3 sequences used genomic DNA as the template. An Illumina HiSeq 2000 was the platform used for TCR repertoire sequencing. As for the authors' bioinformatics: Repertoires were assessed using TRBV/TRBJ rearrangement plots, CDR3 size and DJ length profiles, and Simpson's diversity index. The most abundant DNA sequence in the deep sequencing data was defined as the immunodominant clone. CDR3 amino acid sequences were checked for sharing across subjects and were also compared against the VDJdb database and published repertoires. Clones were called with MiXCR by TCRdb after fastp trimmed the public reads at Q25, and only in-frame beta chains were retained. CDR3 protein duplicates are merged, each entry listing the most common genes and DNA. The V and J calls were not made by the authors but by TCRdb's processing. The sample table records hundreds of thousands of distinct CDR3 sequences; roughly 53% of these occur just once. The ten largest clones capture 1.3% of the sample.

The sequence came from a human donor with aplastic anemia. The specimen sequenced was sorted CD4+, CD8+, or CD8+CD57+ T cells (not recorded which) from PBMCs. The rearrangement combines TRBV20-1 with TRBJ1-2, with no D gene named confidently. The CDR3 loop reads CSARVYIYGYTF. The sequenced DNA is TGCAGTGCTAGGGTCTACATCTATGGCTACACCTTC.